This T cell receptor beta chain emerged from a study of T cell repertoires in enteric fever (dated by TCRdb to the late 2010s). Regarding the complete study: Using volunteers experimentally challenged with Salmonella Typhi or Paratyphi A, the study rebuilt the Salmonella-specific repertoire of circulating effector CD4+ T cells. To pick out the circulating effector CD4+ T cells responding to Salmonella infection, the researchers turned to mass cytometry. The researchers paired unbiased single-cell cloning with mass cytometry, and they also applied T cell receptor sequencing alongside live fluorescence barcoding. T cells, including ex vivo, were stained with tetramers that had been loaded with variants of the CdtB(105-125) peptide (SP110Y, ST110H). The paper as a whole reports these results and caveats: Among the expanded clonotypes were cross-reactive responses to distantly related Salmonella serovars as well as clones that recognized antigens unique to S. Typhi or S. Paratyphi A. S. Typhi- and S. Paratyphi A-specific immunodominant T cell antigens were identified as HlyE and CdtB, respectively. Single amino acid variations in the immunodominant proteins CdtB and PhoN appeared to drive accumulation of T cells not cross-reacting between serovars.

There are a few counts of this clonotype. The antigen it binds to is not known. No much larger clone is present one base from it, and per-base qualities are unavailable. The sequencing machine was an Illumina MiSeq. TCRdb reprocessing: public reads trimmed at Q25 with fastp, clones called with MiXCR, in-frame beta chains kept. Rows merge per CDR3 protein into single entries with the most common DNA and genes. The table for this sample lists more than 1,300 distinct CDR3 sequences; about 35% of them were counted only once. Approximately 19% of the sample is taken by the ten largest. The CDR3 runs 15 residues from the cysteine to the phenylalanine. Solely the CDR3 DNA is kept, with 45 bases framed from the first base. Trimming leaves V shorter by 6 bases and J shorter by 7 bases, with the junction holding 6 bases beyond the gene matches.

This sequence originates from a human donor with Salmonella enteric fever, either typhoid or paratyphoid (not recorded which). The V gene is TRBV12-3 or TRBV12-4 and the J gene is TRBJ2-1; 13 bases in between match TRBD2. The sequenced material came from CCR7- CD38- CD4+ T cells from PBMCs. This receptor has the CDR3 CASRAGTSGINEQFF. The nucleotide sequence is TGTGCCAGCAGGGCCGGGACTAGCGGGATTAATGAGCAGTTCTTC.